What follows describes a single TCR beta chain. Its antigen is as yet unknown. The PCR was carried out with 60 Vbeta primers and 13 Jbeta primers. The authors' processing: A later analysis tallied tens of millions of unique TCR beta chains, around 10 million of them shared. Produced via immunoSEQ multiplex PCR; TCRdb's table is partial and in-frame only. V and J calls and clone size are given by that table; D and trimming were obtained from the DNA. The profile shows some 150,000 clones, around 79% of them singletons. V was cut by 2 bases and J by 0 bases, with 19 bases left in between. The CDR3 loop spans 17 amino acids. Germline CDR1 reads GTSNPN; CDR2 reads SVGIG (reference sequence). The sample belongs to a study of cytomegalovirus exposure and HLA in healthy donors. Notes on the study in general: TCR beta chains associated with HLA were, in a later analysis, more clonally expanded than equally common others. After further analysis at a later stage, roughly 16,000 TCR beta sequences were associated with HLA alleles at 0.05 false discovery rate. Later analysis reportedly placed an Asian-associated ancestry cluster below the roughly 700-donor mean in N-insertions.

The sequenced material came from PBMCs. The chain recombines TRBV30 with TRBJ1-1; D is ambiguous. The receptor's source is a male donor in good health and CMV-seronegative. The CDR3, as DNA: TGTGCCTGGAGTTCCGGCCGACACGGGGAGATGAACACTGAAGCTTTCTTT. It encodes CAWSSGRHGEMNTEAFF.